These T cell receptor beta chains were read from a single sample in a study of T cell responses to AZD1222 COVID-19 vaccine. Clones were read by immunoSEQ multiplex PCR, and TCRdb kept only the in-frame ones, dropping some. There are 83,000 or so clones in the sample; 80% to 95% occur only once, and around 28% lies in the top ten. The source was peripheral blood, collected 28 days after the second AZD1222 dose. The source is an adult who received the AZD1222 COVID-19 vaccine. Both conserved end residues are part of each CDR3. The D gene is left open where the match is weak. Where a row states a size, it is once, few, many or the class of an expanded clone; other rows omit it.

v_call: TRBV10-2
clone_size: -
j_call: TRBJ2-2
d_call: -
cdr3_nt: TGCGCCAGCACCGACACGGGGCCGGCCGGGGAGCTGTTTTTT
cdr3_aa: CASTDTGPAGELFF

v_call: TRBV11-2
clone_size: -
j_call: TRBJ2-5
d_call: TRBD2
cdr3_nt: TGTGCCAGCAGCTTCCCTAGCGGGGGACGGGCCCAGTACTTC
cdr3_aa: CASSFPSGGRAQYF

v_call: TRBV12-5
clone_size: few
j_call: TRBJ1-3
d_call: -
cdr3_nt: TGTGCTAGTGGTTTGTCTAGAATGCCGGGAAACACCATATATTTT
cdr3_aa: CASGLSRMPGNTIYF

v_call: TRBV6-2/TRBV6-3
clone_size: -
j_call: TRBJ2-1
d_call: -
cdr3_nt: TGTGCCAGCAGTCCCGGGACACTCTCCTACAATGAGCAGTTCTTC
cdr3_aa: CASSPGTLSYNEQFF

v_call: TRBV11-2
clone_size: -
j_call: TRBJ1-4
d_call: -
cdr3_nt: TGTGCCAGCAGCTTAGAAGGTTCCGGGAGAACTAATGAAAAACTGTTTTTT
cdr3_aa: CASSLEGSGRTNEKLFF

v_call: TRBV13
clone_size: -
j_call: TRBJ2-7
d_call: TRBD2
cdr3_nt: TGTGCCAGCAGCCCCCGAGAGCGGGGGACCTACGAGCAGTACTTC
cdr3_aa: CASSPRERGTYEQYF

v_call: TRBV7-2
clone_size: -
j_call: TRBJ2-2
d_call: -
cdr3_nt: TGTGCCAGCAGCACAGTCTATCCCACCGGGGAGCTGTTTTTT
cdr3_aa: CASSTVYPTGELFF

v_call: TRBV9
clone_size: -
j_call: TRBJ1-1
d_call: -
cdr3_nt: TGTGCCAGCAGCGTAGGCATGAACACTGAAGCTTTCTTT
cdr3_aa: CASSVGMNTEAFF

v_call: TRBV5-1
clone_size: -
j_call: TRBJ2-7
d_call: TRBD1
cdr3_nt: TGCGCCAGCAGCTTCACTGGGACAGGGGGCGGCGAGCAGTACTTC
cdr3_aa: CASSFTGTGGGEQYF

v_call: TRBV6-2/TRBV6-3
clone_size: -
j_call: TRBJ1-5
d_call: -
cdr3_nt: TGTGCCAGCAGTTACTCGTACGTTGAGCCCCAGCATTTT
cdr3_aa: CASSYSYVEPQHF

v_call: TRBV29-1
clone_size: -
j_call: TRBJ1-2
d_call: -
cdr3_nt: TGCAGCGTTGGACAGCTCTATGGCTACACCTTC
cdr3_aa: CSVGQLYGYTF

v_call: TRBV6-5
clone_size: -
j_call: TRBJ2-7
d_call: -
cdr3_nt: TGTGCCAGCAAATCAGCAGCCGGGGAGCACGAGCAGTACTTC
cdr3_aa: CASKSAAGEHEQYF

v_call: TRBV7-9
clone_size: -
j_call: TRBJ2-5
d_call: TRBD2
cdr3_nt: TGTGCCAGCAGCCGGCCGGGACTAGCGGGAGAAGAGACCCAGTACTTC
cdr3_aa: CASSRPGLAGEETQYF

v_call: TRBV3-1/TRBV3-2
clone_size: -
j_call: TRBJ2-1
d_call: -
cdr3_nt: TGTGCCAGCAGCCAAGGCGCAAATGAGCAGTTCTTC
cdr3_aa: CASSQGANEQFF

v_call: TRBV6-4
clone_size: -
j_call: TRBJ2-3
d_call: TRBD1
cdr3_nt: TGTGCCAGCAGAAGACAGGGAGACACAGATACGCAGTATTTT
cdr3_aa: CASRRQGDTDTQYF

v_call: TRBV14
clone_size: once
j_call: TRBJ1-4
d_call: -
cdr3_nt: TGTGCCAGCAGCTTTCCTAATGAAAAACTGTTTTTT
cdr3_aa: CASSFPNEKLFF

v_call: TRBV1
clone_size: -
j_call: TRBJ2-7
d_call: -
cdr3_nt: TGCACCAGCAGGTTTAGCGTCTACTCCTACGAGCAGTACTTC
cdr3_aa: CTSRFSVYSYEQYF

v_call: TRBV19
clone_size: -
j_call: TRBJ1-1
d_call: -
cdr3_nt: TGTGCCAGTAGTATAGGGCCCGGTAACACTGAAGCTTTCTTT
cdr3_aa: CASSIGPGNTEAFF

v_call: TRBV6-5
clone_size: -
j_call: TRBJ1-1
d_call: -
cdr3_nt: TGTGCCAGCAGACCCAGGGACGGAAAGAACACTGAAGCTTTCTTT
cdr3_aa: CASRPRDGKNTEAFF

v_call: TRBV6-5
clone_size: once
j_call: TRBJ2-2
d_call: -
cdr3_nt: TGTGCCAGCAGTTGGGACCTTTTTAACACCGGGGAGCTGTTTTTT
cdr3_aa: CASSWDLFNTGELFF

v_call: TRBV20-1
clone_size: -
j_call: TRBJ1-2
d_call: -
cdr3_nt: TGCAGTGCCAGAGACCCAGATGGCTACACCTTC
cdr3_aa: CSARDPDGYTF

v_call: TRBV7-9
clone_size: -
j_call: TRBJ2-7
d_call: TRBD2
cdr3_nt: TGTGCCAGCAGCTTAGGCGGGGGCTACGAGCAGTACTTC
cdr3_aa: CASSLGGGYEQYF

v_call: TRBV5-1
clone_size: -
j_call: TRBJ2-5
d_call: -
cdr3_nt: TGCGCCAGCAGCATCGGGACAACACAAGAGACCCAGTACTTC
cdr3_aa: CASSIGTTQETQYF

v_call: TRBV24-1
clone_size: -
j_call: TRBJ2-1
d_call: -
cdr3_nt: TGTGCCACCCAGAAGGGAGCGGGTCCCTACAATGAGCAGTTCTTC
cdr3_aa: CATQKGAGPYNEQFF

v_call: TRBV2
clone_size: -
j_call: TRBJ2-1
d_call: -
cdr3_nt: TGTGCCAGCAGTGAAGGCCGCAACGCTTTTATTGAGCAGTTCTTC
cdr3_aa: CASSEGRNAFIEQFF

v_call: TRBV9
clone_size: -
j_call: TRBJ2-1
d_call: -
cdr3_nt: TGTGCCAGCAGCGCCGCAGATGAGCAGTTCTTC
cdr3_aa: CASSAADEQFF

v_call: TRBV9
clone_size: -
j_call: TRBJ2-7
d_call: TRBD1
cdr3_nt: TGTGCCAGCAGCGCTTATCGGGACAGCTACGAGCAGTACTTC
cdr3_aa: CASSAYRDSYEQYF

v_call: TRBV4-3
clone_size: -
j_call: TRBJ2-3
d_call: -
cdr3_nt: TGCGCCAGCAGCCAGGCTAGCTTAAGCACAGATACGCAGTATTTT
cdr3_aa: CASSQASLSTDTQYF

v_call: TRBV10-1
clone_size: -
j_call: TRBJ2-1
d_call: TRBD2
cdr3_nt: TGCGCCAGCAGTGAGTCTGGTCGGCGGGAGGGCCGGAATGAGCAGTTCTTC
cdr3_aa: CASSESGRREGRNEQFF

v_call: TRBV19
clone_size: -
j_call: TRBJ2-5
d_call: TRBD1
cdr3_nt: TGTGCCGCAAACACAGGGGGGGAGACCCAGTACTTC
cdr3_aa: CAANTGGETQYF

v_call: TRBV5-4
clone_size: -
j_call: TRBJ2-7
d_call: TRBD1
cdr3_nt: TGTGCCAGCAGCTACGGCCTGACAGGGCGCTACGAGCAGTACTTC
cdr3_aa: CASSYGLTGRYEQYF

v_call: TRBV5-1
clone_size: -
j_call: TRBJ2-5
d_call: -
cdr3_nt: TGCGCCAGCAGACATCGAACAGGAATGTTCGAGACCCAGTACTTC
cdr3_aa: CASRHRTGMFETQYF

v_call: TRBV5-4
clone_size: -
j_call: TRBJ2-3
d_call: -
cdr3_nt: TGTGCCAGCAGCTTGGTAGGAAGGGGGGCAGATACGCAGTATTTT
cdr3_aa: CASSLVGRGADTQYF

v_call: TRBV4-3
clone_size: -
j_call: TRBJ2-3
d_call: TRBD2
cdr3_nt: TGCGCCAGCAGGCACTCCCTAGCGGGAGAAGATACGCAGTATTTT
cdr3_aa: CASRHSLAGEDTQYF

v_call: TRBV6-4
clone_size: -
j_call: TRBJ1-2
d_call: -
cdr3_nt: TGTGCCAGCAGCCCTAGTGGATTGGGCCACTATGGCTACACCTTC
cdr3_aa: CASSPSGLGHYGYTF

v_call: TRBV19
clone_size: -
j_call: TRBJ1-2
d_call: -
cdr3_nt: TGTGCCAGTAGTATAAGAGCCCTTACCGGCTACACCTTC
cdr3_aa: CASSIRALTGYTF

v_call: TRBV5-1
clone_size: -
j_call: TRBJ2-5
d_call: TRBD1
cdr3_nt: TGCGCCAGCAGAGGGGGCGGAGAGACCCAGTACTTC
cdr3_aa: CASRGGGETQYF

v_call: TRBV7-9
clone_size: -
j_call: TRBJ1-1
d_call: TRBD1
cdr3_nt: TGTGCCAGCAGCTTAGAGGGGGCTGGCACTGAAGCTTTCTTT
cdr3_aa: CASSLEGAGTEAFF

v_call: TRBV10-3
clone_size: -
j_call: TRBJ2-1
d_call: TRBD1
cdr3_nt: TGTGCCATCAGTCTCGGGACAGGGGGGGGCAATGAGCAGTTCTTC
cdr3_aa: CAISLGTGGGNEQFF

v_call: TRBV4-3
clone_size: medium-sized
j_call: TRBJ2-1
d_call: TRBD2
cdr3_nt: TGCGCCAGCAGCCAAGCGACTAGCGGGAATTACAATGAGCAGTTCTTC
cdr3_aa: CASSQATSGNYNEQFF

v_call: TRBV3-1/TRBV3-2
clone_size: -
j_call: TRBJ1-2
d_call: TRBD1
cdr3_nt: TGTGCCAGCAGAGACACAGGGGACAACTATGGCTACACCTTC
cdr3_aa: CASRDTGDNYGYTF

v_call: TRBV10-1
clone_size: -
j_call: TRBJ2-7
d_call: TRBD2
cdr3_nt: TGCGCCAACAGATCCGGGACTAGCGGGAGGGCCTCCTACGAGCAGTACTTC
cdr3_aa: CANRSGTSGRASYEQYF

v_call: TRBV27
clone_size: -
j_call: TRBJ2-3
d_call: TRBD2
cdr3_nt: TGTGCCAGCAGTTATCGCACTAGCGGGAGGGTCGGGACTGCGCAGTATTTT
cdr3_aa: CASSYRTSGRVGTAQYF

v_call: TRBV19
clone_size: -
j_call: TRBJ1-5
d_call: -
cdr3_nt: TGTGCCAGTAGTACTCTCAGTCAGCCCCAGCATTTT
cdr3_aa: CASSTLSQPQHF

v_call: TRBV9
clone_size: -
j_call: TRBJ1-2
d_call: -
cdr3_nt: TGTGCCAGCAGCGTAGCCGGAAACTATGGCTACACCTTC
cdr3_aa: CASSVAGNYGYTF

v_call: TRBV27
clone_size: -
j_call: TRBJ2-7
d_call: TRBD1
cdr3_nt: TGTGCCAGCAGTTTAAGGACAGGGGGCTACGAGCAGTACTTC
cdr3_aa: CASSLRTGGYEQYF

v_call: TRBV9
clone_size: -
j_call: TRBJ2-5
d_call: -
cdr3_nt: TGTGCCAGCAGCGTAAAAGTGGGGCGTTTGGAGACCCAGTACTTC
cdr3_aa: CASSVKVGRLETQYF

v_call: TRBV3-1/TRBV3-2
clone_size: -
j_call: TRBJ2-7
d_call: -
cdr3_nt: TGTGCCAGCAGCCGCTCGGGACTTTCCGACGAGCAGTACTTC
cdr3_aa: CASSRSGLSDEQYF

v_call: TRBV5-1
clone_size: -
j_call: TRBJ2-1
d_call: -
cdr3_nt: TGCGCCAGCAGCTTCGGGAGCGCGCAGTTCTTC
cdr3_aa: CASSFGSAQFF

v_call: TRBV7-9
clone_size: -
j_call: TRBJ1-2
d_call: -
cdr3_nt: TGTGCCAGCAGCCCCGTCGGCGGAGTCTATGGCTACACCTTC
cdr3_aa: CASSPVGGVYGYTF

v_call: TRBV18
clone_size: -
j_call: TRBJ1-2
d_call: -
cdr3_nt: TGTGCCAGCTCACCACTTCAGGGTGGGTCCTATGGCTACACCTTC
cdr3_aa: CASSPLQGGSYGYTF

v_call: TRBV28
clone_size: -
j_call: TRBJ1-2
d_call: -
cdr3_nt: TGTGCCAGCAGTCTCCAGCCGGCCTCCTATGGCTACACCTTC
cdr3_aa: CASSLQPASYGYTF

v_call: TRBV24-1
clone_size: -
j_call: TRBJ1-5
d_call: -
cdr3_nt: TGTGCCACCAGCTTTACAGATAGCAATCAGCCCCAGCATTTT
cdr3_aa: CATSFTDSNQPQHF

v_call: TRBV29-1
clone_size: -
j_call: TRBJ2-7
d_call: TRBD2
cdr3_nt: TGCAGCGTTGGCCCAGGGAGGGCCTACGAGCAGTACTTC
cdr3_aa: CSVGPGRAYEQYF

v_call: TRBV7-3
clone_size: -
j_call: TRBJ1-5
d_call: -
cdr3_nt: TGTGCCAGCAGCTTAAAAGGGAGCAATCAGCCCCAGCATTTT
cdr3_aa: CASSLKGSNQPQHF

v_call: TRBV18
clone_size: -
j_call: TRBJ2-2
d_call: TRBD1
cdr3_nt: TGTGCCAGCTCAAGATCGGGACAGGGAGGCTTGGTGTTTTTT
cdr3_aa: CASSRSGQGGLVFF